What follows is one T cell receptor beta chain and its context. Antigen unknown. This record belongs to a study of CD8 T cells in Susac syndrome. With random hexamers, about 0.45 to 1 ug RNA was reverse transcribed. Amplification of TCR beta CDR3 across 54 Vbeta and 13 Jbeta was performed with immunoSEQ multiplex PCR. TCRdb itself ran the immunoSEQ multiplex PCR reads through MiXCR, one entry per CDR3 protein. The sample comprises more than 65,000 distinct CDR3 sequences, approximately 93% of which are singletons, and 0.5% to 0.6% rests with the top ten. Sequencing of TCR beta, carried out with a high-throughput approach, was applied to CD8+ and CD4+ T cells from the blood. TEMRA cells were FACS-enriched, with CD8+ and CD4+ T cells isolated negatively. Study-wide findings and caveats: Only a relatively small number of individuals were included in the TCR sequencing and HLA analysis.

The V gene's germline CDR1 is MNHEY and CDR2 SVGAGI. The trim removed 4 bases at V and 4 bases at J, leaving 6 bases unmatched. This CDR3 spans 14 amino acids. The origin of this receptor is a human donor with multiple sclerosis. The chain carries TRBV6-5 and TRBJ1-1, with 7 bases identical to TRBD1. Sequenced material: CD8+ T cells from PBMCs. CDR3 DNA: TGTGCCAGCAGTTGGGGGACAGTAGGCACTGAAGCTTTCTTT. It is translated as CASSWGTVGTEAFF.